This T cell receptor (beta chain) was sequenced in a study of blood T cell repertoires in COVID-19. Assay: immunoSEQ multiplex PCR; the TCRdb copy retains only in-frame clones and omits some. The top ten clones hold approximately 9.1% of a sample with about 130,000 clones, approximately 83% of them seen once. The germline CDR1 and CDR2 sequences are SGHVS and FQNEAQ. This CDR3 has 16 amino acids. The ends lost 0 bases at V and 5 bases at J; junction bases unmatched: 9. Sequencing was done on a sample of PBMCs or T cells enriched from blood (not recorded which). This rearrangement joins TRBV7-8 to TRBJ1-2, with 7 nucleotides matching TRBD1. The source of this sequence is a man in his fifties or sixties who had recovered from COVID-19. The CDR3 sequence is CASSLASSGTAYGYTF. The DNA of the CDR3 is TGTGCCAGCAGCTTAGCGTCGTCTGGGACAGCTTATGGCTACACCTTC.